These T cell receptor beta chains were read from a single sample in a study of cytomegalovirus exposure and HLA in healthy donors. The data were produced by immunoSEQ multiplex PCR, yet TCRdb's version contains in-frame clones alone and is incomplete. The table records about 150,000 clones, around 93% of them present only once. Specimen: PBMCs. The receptors derive from a man younger than 35 in good health and CMV-seropositive. Each CDR3 is given with its conserved first and last residue. The D gene is left open where the match is weak. Not every row has a clone size; where given, it reads once, few, many or a size class.

- | TRBJ2-3 | TRBV4-2 | TRBD2 | TGTGCCAGCAGCCAATTGGCGGGGGGCACAGATACGCAGTATTTT | CASSQLAGGTDTQYF
once | TRBJ2-6 | TRBV7-8 | - | TGTGCCAGCAGCGGTAACAGGGAGTCGGGCTCTGGGGCCAACGTCCTGACTTTC | CASSGNRESGSGANVLTF
once | TRBJ2-7 | TRBV6-1 | TRBD2 | TGTGCCAGCACTTCACTAGCGGGTGACCCTTACGAGCAGTACTTC | CASTSLAGDPYEQYF
- | TRBJ2-6 | TRBV5-4 | TRBD1 | TGTGCCAGCAGCTCAGGACAGGGGGGTGATGGGGCCAACGTCCTGACTTTC | CASSSGQGGDGANVLTF
- | TRBJ2-5 | TRBV13 | TRBD2 | TGTGCCAGCAGCTTAAAGAGCGGGAGAGGTAAAGAGACCCAGTACTTC | CASSLKSGRGKETQYF
- | TRBJ1-2 | TRBV25-1 | - | TGTGCCAGCCAGACAGCTATCTATGGCTACACCTTC | CASQTAIYGYTF
- | TRBJ2-1 | TRBV5-1 | TRBD2 | TGCGCCAGCAGCTTCGGATTAGCGGGATACAATGAGCAGTTCTTC | CASSFGLAGYNEQFF
- | TRBJ2-5 | TRBV11-3 | TRBD1 | TGTGCCAGCAGCGTTAGACAGGGCGATCAAGAGACCCAGTACTTC | CASSVRQGDQETQYF
- | TRBJ2-2 | TRBV15 | TRBD2 | TGTGCCGCCGTGGGGAGGGAATTCCCCACCGGGGAGCTGTTTTTT | CAAVGREFPTGELFF
- | TRBJ2-7 | TRBV6-1 | TRBD1 | TGTGCCAGCCCGGGACAGGGCGAGCAGTACTTC | CASPGQGEQYF
- | TRBJ2-3 | TRBV9 | - | TGTGCCAGCAGCGTAGTTAGGGACACGGATACGCAGTATTTT | CASSVVRDTDTQYF
- | TRBJ2-5 | TRBV6-6 | - | TGTGCCAGCAGTCAGGTGGAAGAGACCCAGTACTTC | CASSQVEETQYF
- | TRBJ1-4 | TRBV27 | - | TGTGCCAGCAGTTCACCGTCGACAGGAGACGAAAAACTGTTTTTT | CASSSPSTGDEKLFF
- | TRBJ2-7 | TRBV2 | TRBD2 | TGTGCCAGCATAGTAGCGGGAGGGCCCACCTACGAGCAGTACTTC | CASIVAGGPTYEQYF
- | TRBJ2-2 | TRBV11-3 | TRBD1 | TGTGCCAGCAGCTTAGGGGACAGCGGGGAGCTGTTTTTT | CASSLGDSGELFF
- | TRBJ2-2 | TRBV5-4 | - | TGTGCCAGCAGCCCTACTACAGGGAAGAGCGGGGAGCTGTTTTTT | CASSPTTGKSGELFF
- | TRBJ1-5 | TRBV30 | - | TGTGCCTGGAGCGGGTTAGGAGGGTATGTTCAGCCCCAGCATTTT | CAWSGLGGYVQPQHF
- | TRBJ2-7 | TRBV11-2 | - | TGTGCCAGCAGCTTAGTCGGCCGGGGGGCCCCCTACGAGCAGTACTTC | CASSLVGRGAPYEQYF
- | TRBJ2-3 | TRBV13 | TRBD2 | TGTGCCAGCAGCTCCGGACTAGCCATCACAGATACGCAGTATTTT | CASSSGLAITDTQYF
- | TRBJ2-7 | TRBV7-9 | TRBD1 | TGTGCCAGCAGCTTGGATATAGGGGGCGACGAGCAGTACTTC | CASSLDIGGDEQYF
- | TRBJ2-7 | TRBV11-2 | - | TGTGCCAGCAGCTTAGGATCAGGCAACGAGCAGTACTTC | CASSLGSGNEQYF
- | TRBJ2-2 | TRBV10-3 | TRBD2 | TGTGCCACTGGGGGTAGCGGGGGAGGTACCGGGGAGCTGTTTTTT | CATGGSGGGTGELFF
- | TRBJ2-7 | TRBV5-5 | - | TGTGCCAGCAGCGTGGACAACTACGAGCAGTACTTC | CASSVDNYEQYF
- | TRBJ1-6 | TRBV5-4 | TRBD1 | TGTGCCAGCAGTTTGCCCGGGACAGACCGTAATTCACCCCTCCACTTT | CASSLPGTDRNSPLHF
- | TRBJ1-1 | TRBV18 | - | TGTGCCAGCTCACTGGTGGGGGGGTCGAACACTGAAGCTTTCTTT | CASSLVGGSNTEAFF
- | TRBJ2-7 | TRBV19 | - | TGTGCCAGTAGTTTTCGGGGAAGGATCCACGAGCAGTACTTC | CASSFRGRIHEQYF
- | TRBJ2-7 | TRBV28 | TRBD2 | TGTGCCAGCTGCGGGACTAGCGGGAGCGAGCAGTACTTC | CASCGTSGSEQYF
- | TRBJ1-2 | TRBV19 | TRBD1 | TGTGCCGTCCTGGACAGGGGTTCTAACTATGGCTACACCTTC | CAVLDRGSNYGYTF
- | TRBJ1-5 | TRBV15 | TRBD1 | TGTGCCACCAGCGACCGGGACAGCGTGAGGCAGCCCCAGCATTTT | CATSDRDSVRQPQHF
- | TRBJ2-2 | TRBV6-5 | - | TGTGCCAGCAGCCGAAACGGTCCGAACACCGGGGAGCTGTTTTTT | CASSRNGPNTGELFF
- | TRBJ2-1 | TRBV27 | TRBD2 | TGTGCCAGCAGTTTAAATGGACTAGCGGGAGGGGGGTCCTACAATGAGCAGTTCTTC | CASSLNGLAGGGSYNEQFF
- | TRBJ2-1 | TRBV5-4 | TRBD2 | TGTGCCAGCAGCTTGAATCCAGCGGGAGGTGGCAATGAGCAGTTCTTC | CASSLNPAGGGNEQFF
- | TRBJ2-1 | TRBV27 | TRBD2 | TGTGCCAGCAGTTTATCTTGGACTAGCGGGAGGCCAGATGAGCAGTTCTTC | CASSLSWTSGRPDEQFF
- | TRBJ2-2 | TRBV7-9 | - | TGTGCCAGCAGCGCGGATAGCGGCACCGGGGAGCTGTTTTTT | CASSADSGTGELFF
- | TRBJ2-7 | TRBV2 | - | TGTGCCAGCACCAGGGTGAGTTCCTACGAGCAGTACTTC | CASTRVSSYEQYF
- | TRBJ1-1 | TRBV28 | TRBD1 | TGTGCCAGCAGTTATGGGACAGGGATTAACACTGAAGCTTTCTTT | CASSYGTGINTEAFF
- | TRBJ2-7 | TRBV27 | TRBD2 | TGTGCCAGCAGTTTTTCTCTAGCGGGATACGAGCAGTACTTC | CASSFSLAGYEQYF
- | TRBJ2-7 | TRBV29-1 | TRBD2 | TGCAGCGTTGGACTAGCGGCCTCCTACGAGCAGTACTTC | CSVGLAASYEQYF
- | TRBJ2-7 | TRBV7-2 | - | TGTGCCAGCGCCGTGCGGGGTTTGGGGGAGCAGTACTTC | CASAVRGLGEQYF
- | TRBJ2-5 | TRBV28 | TRBD1 | TGTGCCAGCACCATAGGTAGGGGGCTGTGGCAAGAGACCCAGTACTTC | CASTIGRGLWQETQYF
- | TRBJ2-4 | TRBV30 | - | TGTGCCTGGAGCTCGTTTGAGGCAAACATTCAGTACTTC | CAWSSFEANIQYF
- | TRBJ1-2 | TRBV2 | - | TGTGCCAGCAGTCCATACCGGGGGGCAAACTATGGCTACACCTTC | CASSPYRGANYGYTF
- | TRBJ1-1 | TRBV28 | - | TGTGCCAGCAGCGGGGGGGGGCGCTCGAGGGCTTTCTTT | CASSGGGRSRAFF
- | TRBJ2-1 | TRBV7-9 | TRBD2 | TGTGCCAGCATCTCCCGGCGACTAGCGCCCTACAATGAGCAGTTCTTC | CASISRRLAPYNEQFF
once | TRBJ2-3 | TRBV7-6 | - | TGTGCCAGCAGCTCCTTGCCGGGGTCGGATACGCAGTATTTT | CASSSLPGSDTQYF
- | TRBJ2-1 | TRBV5-4 | TRBD2 | TGTGCCAGCAGCTTTGGTTTAGCGGGCTACAATGAGCAGTTCTTC | CASSFGLAGYNEQFF
once | TRBJ2-4 | TRBV27 | TRBD1 | TGTGCCAGCAGTTTCGGAGGGTCCGGCACAGGGGGACACCCTGCCAAAAACATTCAGTACTTC | CASSFGGSGTGGHPAKNIQYF
- | TRBJ1-2 | TRBV6-5 | - | TGTGCCAGCAGCAAACAGGGAGGGGGCTACACCTTC | CASSKQGGGYTF
- | TRBJ2-3 | TRBV29-1 | TRBD1 | TGCAGCGTTACGACAGGGAGCACAGATACGCAGTATTTT | CSVTTGSTDTQYF
- | TRBJ1-2 | TRBV6-5 | - | TGTGCCAGCAGTTACGGGGGGGGCTTGGATGGCTACACCTTC | CASSYGGGLDGYTF
- | TRBJ1-2 | TRBV6-5 | - | TGTGCCAGCAGTTACTCAGAAGCCACGGTTAGCTATGGCTACACCTTC | CASSYSEATVSYGYTF
once | TRBJ2-1 | TRBV2 | TRBD2 | TGTGCCAGCAGAGACAGTCTAGCGGGAGCAAACGAGCAGTTCTTC | CASRDSLAGANEQFF
- | TRBJ1-1 | TRBV4-1 | - | TGCGCCAGCAGCCACGTGAAGGGGGCTGAAGCTTTCTTT | CASSHVKGAEAFF